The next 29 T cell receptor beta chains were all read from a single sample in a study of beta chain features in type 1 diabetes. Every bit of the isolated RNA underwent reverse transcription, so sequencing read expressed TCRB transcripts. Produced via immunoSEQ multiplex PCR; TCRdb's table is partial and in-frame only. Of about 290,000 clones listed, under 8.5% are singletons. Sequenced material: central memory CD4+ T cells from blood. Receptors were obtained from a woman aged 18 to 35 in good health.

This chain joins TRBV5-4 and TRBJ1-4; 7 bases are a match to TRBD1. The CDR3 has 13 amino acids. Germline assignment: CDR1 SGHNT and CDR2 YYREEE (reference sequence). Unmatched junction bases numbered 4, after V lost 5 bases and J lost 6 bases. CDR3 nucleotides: TGTGCCAGCAGAACAGGGGTCGATGAAAAACTGTTTTTT. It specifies CASRTGVDEKLFF.

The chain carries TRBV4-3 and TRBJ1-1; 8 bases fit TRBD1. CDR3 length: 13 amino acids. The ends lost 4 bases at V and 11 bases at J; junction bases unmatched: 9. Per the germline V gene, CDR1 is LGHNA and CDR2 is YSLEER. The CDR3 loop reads CASSPQGARGAFF. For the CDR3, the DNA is TGCGCCAGCAGCCCGCAGGGGGCTCGGGGGGCTTTCTTT.

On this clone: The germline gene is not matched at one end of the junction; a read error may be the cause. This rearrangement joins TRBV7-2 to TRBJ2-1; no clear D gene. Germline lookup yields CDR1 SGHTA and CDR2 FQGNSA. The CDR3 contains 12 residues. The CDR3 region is CASRENYIEQFF. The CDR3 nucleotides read TGTGCCAGCAGAGAAAACTACATTGAGCAGTTCTTC.

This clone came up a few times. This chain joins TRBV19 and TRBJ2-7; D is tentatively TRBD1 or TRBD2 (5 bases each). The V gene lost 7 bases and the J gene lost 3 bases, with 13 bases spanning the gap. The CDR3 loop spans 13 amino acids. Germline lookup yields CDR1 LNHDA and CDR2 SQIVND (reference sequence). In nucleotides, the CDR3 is TGTGCCAGTAATTCGCCAGGGAGCTACGAGCAGTACTTC. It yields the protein CASNSPGSYEQYF.

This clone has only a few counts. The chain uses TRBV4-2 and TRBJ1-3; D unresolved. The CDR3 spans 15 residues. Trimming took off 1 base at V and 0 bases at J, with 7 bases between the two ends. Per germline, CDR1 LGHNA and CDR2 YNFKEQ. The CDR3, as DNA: TGTGCCAGCAGCCAAGTCGTTAGCTCTGGAAACACCATATATTTT. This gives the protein CASSQVVSSGNTIYF.

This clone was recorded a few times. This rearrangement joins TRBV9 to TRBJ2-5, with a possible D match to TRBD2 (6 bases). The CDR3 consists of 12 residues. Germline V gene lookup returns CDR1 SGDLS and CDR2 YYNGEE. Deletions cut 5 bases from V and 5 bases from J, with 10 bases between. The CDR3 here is CASRGAGETQYF. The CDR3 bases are TGTGCCAGCAGGGGTGCGGGGGAGACCCAGTACTTC. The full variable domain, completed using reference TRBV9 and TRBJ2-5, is DSGVTQTPKHLITATGQRVTLRCSPRSGDLSVYWYQQSLDQGLQFLIQYYNGEERAKGNILERFSAQQFPDLHSELNLSSLELGDSALYFCASRGAGETQYFGPGTRLLVL.

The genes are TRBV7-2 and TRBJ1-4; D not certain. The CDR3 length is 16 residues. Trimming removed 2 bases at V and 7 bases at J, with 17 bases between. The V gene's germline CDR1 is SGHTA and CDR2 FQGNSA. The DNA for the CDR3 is TGTGCCAGCAGCTTAAGGTTGGGTAGTCAAGGTGAAAAACTGTTTTTT. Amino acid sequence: CASSLRLGSQGEKLFF.

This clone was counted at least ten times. CDR3 loop: CASSRSGSSGANVLTF. CDR3 nucleotides: TGTGCCAGCAGCCGATCGGGTAGCTCTGGGGCCAACGTCCTGACTTTC. The genes are TRBV13 and TRBJ2-6; D is unresolved. Trimming removed 5 bases at V and 0 bases at J, with 11 bases between. CDR3 length: 16 amino acids. Germline values: CDR1 PRHDT, CDR2 FYEKMQ (reference sequence).

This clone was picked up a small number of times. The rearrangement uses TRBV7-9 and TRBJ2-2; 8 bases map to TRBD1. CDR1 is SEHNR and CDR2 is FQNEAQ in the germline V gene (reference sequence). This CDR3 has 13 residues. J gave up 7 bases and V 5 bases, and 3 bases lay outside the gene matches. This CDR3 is CASSQTGVGELFF. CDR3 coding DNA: TGTGCCAGCAGCCAGACAGGGGTCGGGGAGCTGTTTTTT.

CDR3 DNA sequence: TGTGCCAGCAGATCCCAGGGGGCCCAAGAGACCCAGTACTTC. This gives the protein CASRSQGAQETQYF. V and J are TRBV5-4 and TRBJ2-5; 8 bases fit TRBD1. The germline V gene encodes CDR1 SGHNT and CDR2 YYREEE (reference sequence). V shed 5 bases, J shed 1 base, and the junction held 4 bases outside the gene matches. CDR3 length: 14 residues.

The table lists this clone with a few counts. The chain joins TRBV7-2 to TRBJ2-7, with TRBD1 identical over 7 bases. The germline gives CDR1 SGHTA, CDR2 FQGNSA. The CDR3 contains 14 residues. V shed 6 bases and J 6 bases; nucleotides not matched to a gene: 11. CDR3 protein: CASSLRDSGSEQYF. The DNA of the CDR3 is TGTGCCAGCAGTCTCCGGGACAGTGGATCCGAGCAGTACTTC.

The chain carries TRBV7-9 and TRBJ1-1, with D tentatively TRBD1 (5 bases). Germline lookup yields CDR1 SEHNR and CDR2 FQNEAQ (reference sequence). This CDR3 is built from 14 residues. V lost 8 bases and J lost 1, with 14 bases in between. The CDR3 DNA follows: TGTGCCAGCGGGTACCGGGACCGGAACACTGAAGCTTTCTTT. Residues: CASGYRDRNTEAFF. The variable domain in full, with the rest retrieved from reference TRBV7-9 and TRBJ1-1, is DTGVSQNPRHKITKRGQNVTFRCDPISEHNRLYWYRQTLGQGPEFLTYFQNEAQLEKSRLLSDRFSAERPKGSFSTLEIQRTEQGDSAMYLCASGYRDRNTEAFFGQGTRLTVV.

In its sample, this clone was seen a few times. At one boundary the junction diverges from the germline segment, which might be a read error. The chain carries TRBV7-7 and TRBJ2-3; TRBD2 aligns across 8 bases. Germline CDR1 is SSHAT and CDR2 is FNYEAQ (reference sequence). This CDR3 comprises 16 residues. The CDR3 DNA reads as TGTGCTAGCAGCTTCGGGCGGGGGGCCAGCACAGATACGCAGTATTTT. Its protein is CASSFGRGASTDTQYF.

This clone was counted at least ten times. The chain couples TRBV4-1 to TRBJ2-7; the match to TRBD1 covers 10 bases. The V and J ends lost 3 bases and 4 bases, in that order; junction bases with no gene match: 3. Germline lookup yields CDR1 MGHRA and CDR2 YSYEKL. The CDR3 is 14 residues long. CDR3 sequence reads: CASSHRTGGYEQYV. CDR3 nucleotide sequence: TGCGCCAGCAGCCATCGGACAGGGGGATACGAGCAGTACGTC.

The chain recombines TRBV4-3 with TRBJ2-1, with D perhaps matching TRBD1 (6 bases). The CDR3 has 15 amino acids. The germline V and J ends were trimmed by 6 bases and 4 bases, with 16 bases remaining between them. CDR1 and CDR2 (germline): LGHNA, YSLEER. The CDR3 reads CASSPTGYVYNEQFF. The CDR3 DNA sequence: TGCGCCAGCAGTCCAACAGGGTACGTGTACAATGAGCAGTTCTTC.

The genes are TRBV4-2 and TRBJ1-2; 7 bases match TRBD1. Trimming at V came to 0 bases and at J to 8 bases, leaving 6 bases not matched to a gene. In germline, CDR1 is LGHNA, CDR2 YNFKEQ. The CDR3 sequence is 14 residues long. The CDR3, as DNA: TGTGCCAGCAGCCAAGAAAAGGGGGCGGAAGGCTACACCTTC. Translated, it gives CASSQEKGAEGYTF.

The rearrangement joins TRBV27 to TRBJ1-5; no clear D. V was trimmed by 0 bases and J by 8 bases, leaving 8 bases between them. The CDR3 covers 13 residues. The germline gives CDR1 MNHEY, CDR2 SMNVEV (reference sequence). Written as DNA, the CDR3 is TGTGCCAGCAGTTTATCTAGGATGGAGCCCCAGCATTTT. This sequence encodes CASSLSRMEPQHF.

The CDR3 DNA reads as TGTGCCAGCAGCTTAGCAATAGCGGGGGCCACAGATACGCAGTATTTT. It specifies CASSLAIAGATDTQYF. This chain joins TRBV7-6 and TRBJ2-3, with TRBD2 matching over 9 bases. The CDR3 sequence is 16 residues long. J lost 2 bases, V lost 0 bases, and 3 bases had no gene match. Germline V lookup: CDR1 SGHVS, CDR2 FNYEAQ.

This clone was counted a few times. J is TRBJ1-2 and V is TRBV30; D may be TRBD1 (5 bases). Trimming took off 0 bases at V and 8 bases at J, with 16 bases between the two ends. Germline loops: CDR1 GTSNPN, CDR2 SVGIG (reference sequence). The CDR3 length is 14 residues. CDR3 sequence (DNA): TGTGCCTGGAGTGTAGAGGGCAGGGCGGGAGGCTACACCTTC. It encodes CAWSVEGRAGGYTF.

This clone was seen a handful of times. As DNA, the CDR3 is TGTGCCAGCAGTGAACAGGGTTTCAGCTCCTACAATGAGCAGTTCTTC. This encodes CASSEQGFSSYNEQFF. The chain couples TRBV2 to TRBJ2-1; tentative D call: TRBD1 (5 bases). The germline CDR1 and CDR2 sequences are SNHLY and FYNNEI. There are 16 residues in the CDR3. The V end lost 2 bases, the J end lost 0 bases, and 11 bases lay between the germline ends. Full variable domain (rest looked up from reference TRBV2 and TRBJ2-1): EPEVTQTPSHQVTQMGQEVILRCVPISNHLYFYWYRQILGQKVEFLVSFYNNEISEKSEIFDDQFSVERPDGSNFTLKIRSTKLEDSAMYFCASSEQGFSSYNEQFFGPGTRLTVL.

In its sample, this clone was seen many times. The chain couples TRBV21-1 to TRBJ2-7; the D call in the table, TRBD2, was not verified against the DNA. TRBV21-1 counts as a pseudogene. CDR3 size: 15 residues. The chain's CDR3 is CASSARRASSYEQYF. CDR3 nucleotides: TGTGCCAGCAGCGCTCGGAGGGCCAGTTCCTACGAGCAGTACTTC.

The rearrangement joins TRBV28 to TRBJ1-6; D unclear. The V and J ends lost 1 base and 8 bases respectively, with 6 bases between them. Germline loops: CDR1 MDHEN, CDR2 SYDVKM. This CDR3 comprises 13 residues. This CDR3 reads CASSLFQDSPLHF. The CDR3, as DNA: TGTGCCAGCAGTTTATTCCAGGATTCACCCCTCCACTTT.

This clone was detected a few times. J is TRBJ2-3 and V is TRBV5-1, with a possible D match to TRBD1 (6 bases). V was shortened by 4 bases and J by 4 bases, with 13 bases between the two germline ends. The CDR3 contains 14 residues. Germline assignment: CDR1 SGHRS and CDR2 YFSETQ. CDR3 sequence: CASSRTELADTQYF. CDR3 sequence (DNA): TGCGCCAGCAGCCGGACAGAATTAGCAGATACGCAGTATTTT.

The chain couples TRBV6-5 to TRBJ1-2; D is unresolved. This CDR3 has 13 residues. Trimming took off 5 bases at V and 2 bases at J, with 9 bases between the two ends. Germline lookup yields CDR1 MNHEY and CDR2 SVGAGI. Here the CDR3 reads CASSLTENYGYTF. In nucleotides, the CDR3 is TGTGCCAGCAGTCTGACGGAAAACTATGGCTACACCTTC.

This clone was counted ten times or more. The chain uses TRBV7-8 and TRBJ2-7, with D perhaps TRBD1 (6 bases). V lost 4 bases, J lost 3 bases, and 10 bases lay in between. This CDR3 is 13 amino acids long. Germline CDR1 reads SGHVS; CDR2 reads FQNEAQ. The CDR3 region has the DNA TGTGCCAGCAGCTCCTGGACAGACTACGAGCAGTACGTC. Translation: CASSSWTDYEQYV.

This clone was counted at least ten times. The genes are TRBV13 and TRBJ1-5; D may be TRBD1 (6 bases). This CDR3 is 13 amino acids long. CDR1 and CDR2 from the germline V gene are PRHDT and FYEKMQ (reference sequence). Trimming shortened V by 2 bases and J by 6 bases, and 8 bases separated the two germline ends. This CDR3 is CASSLKGGQPQHF. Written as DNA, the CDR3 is TGTGCCAGCAGCTTAAAGGGGGGTCAGCCCCAGCATTTT. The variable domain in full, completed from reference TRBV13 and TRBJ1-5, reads AAGVIQSPRHLIKEKRETATLKCYPIPRHDTVYWYQQGPGQDPQFLISFYEKMQSDKGSIPDRFSAQQFSDYHSELNMSSLELGDSALYFCASSLKGGQPQHFGDGTRLSIL.

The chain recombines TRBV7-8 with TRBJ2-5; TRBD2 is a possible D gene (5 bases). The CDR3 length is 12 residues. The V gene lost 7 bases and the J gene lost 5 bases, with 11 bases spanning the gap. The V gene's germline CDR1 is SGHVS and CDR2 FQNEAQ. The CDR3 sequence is CASTTSRETQYF. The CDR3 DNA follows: TGTGCCAGCACTACTAGTAGGGAGACCCAGTACTTC. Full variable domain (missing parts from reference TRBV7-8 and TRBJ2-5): GAGVSQSPRYKVAKRGQDVALRCDPISGHVSLFWYQQALGQGPEFLTYFQNEAQLDKSGLPSDRFFAERPEGSVSTLKIQRTQQEDSAVYLCASTTSRETQYFGPGTRLLVL.

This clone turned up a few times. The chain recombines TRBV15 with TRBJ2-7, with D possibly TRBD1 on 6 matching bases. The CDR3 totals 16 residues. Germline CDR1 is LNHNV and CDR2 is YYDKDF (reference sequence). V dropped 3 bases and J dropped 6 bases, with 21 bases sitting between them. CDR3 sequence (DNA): TGTGCCACCAGCAGTGGAGATAACAGGGTAAGACGCGAGCAGTACGTC. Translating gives CATSSGDNRVRREQYV.

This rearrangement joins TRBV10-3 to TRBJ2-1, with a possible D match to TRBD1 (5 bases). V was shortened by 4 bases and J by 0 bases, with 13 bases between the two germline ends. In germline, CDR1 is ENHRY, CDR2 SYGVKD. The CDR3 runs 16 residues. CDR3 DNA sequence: TGTGCCATCAGTGTTCTGACAGTGAGCTCCTACAATGAGCAGTTCTTC. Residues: CAISVLTVSSYNEQFF.